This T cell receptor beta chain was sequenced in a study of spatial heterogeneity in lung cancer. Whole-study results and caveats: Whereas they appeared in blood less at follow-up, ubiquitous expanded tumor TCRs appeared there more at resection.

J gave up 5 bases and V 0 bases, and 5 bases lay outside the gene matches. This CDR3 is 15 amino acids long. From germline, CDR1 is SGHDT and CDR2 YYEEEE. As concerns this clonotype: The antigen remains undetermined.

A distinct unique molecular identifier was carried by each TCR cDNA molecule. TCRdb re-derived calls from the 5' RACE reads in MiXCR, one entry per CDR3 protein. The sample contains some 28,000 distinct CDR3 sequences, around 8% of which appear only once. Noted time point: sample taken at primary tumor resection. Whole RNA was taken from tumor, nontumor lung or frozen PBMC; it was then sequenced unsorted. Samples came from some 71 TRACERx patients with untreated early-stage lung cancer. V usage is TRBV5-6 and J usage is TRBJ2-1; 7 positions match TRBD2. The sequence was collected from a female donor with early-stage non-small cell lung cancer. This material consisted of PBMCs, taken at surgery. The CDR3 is CASSLVGGSHNEQFF. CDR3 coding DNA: TGTGCCAGCAGCTTGGTTGGCGGGAGCCACAATGAGCAGTTCTTC.